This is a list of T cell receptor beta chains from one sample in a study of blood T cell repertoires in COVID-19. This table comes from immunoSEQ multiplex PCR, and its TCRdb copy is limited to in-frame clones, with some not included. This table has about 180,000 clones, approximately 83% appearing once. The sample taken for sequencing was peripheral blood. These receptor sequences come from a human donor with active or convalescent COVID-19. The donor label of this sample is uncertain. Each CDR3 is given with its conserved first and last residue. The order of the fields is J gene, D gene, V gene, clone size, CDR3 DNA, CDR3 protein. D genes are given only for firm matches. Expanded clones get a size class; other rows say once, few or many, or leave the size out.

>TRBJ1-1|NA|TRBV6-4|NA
TGTGCCAGCAGTGACTCGAGGGCCACTGAAGCTTTCTTT
CASSDSRATEAFF
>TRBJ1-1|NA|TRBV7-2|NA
TGTGCCAGCAGCTTAGATCGGAGGGCGCAGACTGAAGCTTTCTTT
CASSLDRRAQTEAFF
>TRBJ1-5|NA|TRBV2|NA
TGTGCCAGCAGCGACAACAGCAATCAGCCCCAGCATTTT
CASSDNSNQPQHF
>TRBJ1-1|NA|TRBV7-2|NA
TGTGCCAGCAGCTTAGCGCTGATAGGGGTGGGCACTGAAGCTTTCTTT
CASSLALIGVGTEAFF
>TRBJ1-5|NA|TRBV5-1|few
TGCGCCAGCAGCTGGGGGGGCACAGGAGACAATCAGCCCCAGCATTTT
CASSWGGTGDNQPQHF
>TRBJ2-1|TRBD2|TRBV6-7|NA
TGTGCCAGCAGAAAAATAGCGGGAGGGCGCGGAGGTGCCTACAATGAGCAGTTCTTC
CASRKIAGGRGGAYNEQFF
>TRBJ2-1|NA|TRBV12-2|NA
TGTGCAAGTCGCTTAGTGACTAGCGGGAGGAGGTCTTGTGAGCAGTTCTTC
CASRLVTSGRRSCEQFF
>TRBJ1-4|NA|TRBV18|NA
TGTGCCAGCTCACCACAGGGACTTCGCTTTGGTGAAAAACTGTTTTTT
CASSPQGLRFGEKLFF
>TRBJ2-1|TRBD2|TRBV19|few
TGTGCCAGTAGTTCCGTAGCGGGATCCTACAATGAGCAGTTCTTC
CASSSVAGSYNEQFF
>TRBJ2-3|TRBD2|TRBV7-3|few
TGTGCCAGCAGCTTAGATTGGCGGGGGGGCAGCACAGATACGCAGTATTTT
CASSLDWRGGSTDTQYF
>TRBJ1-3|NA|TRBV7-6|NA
TGTGCCAGCAGCTTAAATATAGGAAACACCATATATTTT
CASSLNIGNTIYF
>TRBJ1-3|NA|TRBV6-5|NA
TGTGCCACCCGCCCCGGGGGGTCTGGAAACACCATATATTTT
CATRPGGSGNTIYF
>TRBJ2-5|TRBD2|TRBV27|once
TGTGCCAGCAGTCATCACCTAGCGGGAGACCAGTACTTC
CASSHHLAGDQYF
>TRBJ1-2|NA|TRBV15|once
TGTGCCACCAGTACACCCGGGACACCGACGGATGGCTACACCTTC
CATSTPGTPTDGYTF
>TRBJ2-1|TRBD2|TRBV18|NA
TGTGCCAGCTCACCGCGCCTACTAGCGGGGGTTAATGAGCAGTTCTTC
CASSPRLLAGVNEQFF
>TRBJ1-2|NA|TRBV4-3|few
TGCGCCAGCAGCCAAGCAGGGGATGGCTACACCTTC
CASSQAGDGYTF
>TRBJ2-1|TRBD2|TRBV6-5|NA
TGTGCCACCTCTAGCGGGAGCTTGGATGAGCAGTTCTTC
CATSSGSLDEQFF
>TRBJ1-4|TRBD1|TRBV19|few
TGTGCCAGTAGTATAGATGTTAGGGGGCGAGGGAGTGAAAAACTGTTTTTT
CASSIDVRGRGSEKLFF
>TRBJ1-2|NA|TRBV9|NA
TGTGCCAGCAGCGTAGTGGGGGGTCCCTATGGCTACACCTTC
CASSVVGGPYGYTF
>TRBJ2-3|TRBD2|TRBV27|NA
TGTGCCAGCCGGGGCCTACTAGCGGGTCCCACAGATACGCAGTATTTT
CASRGLLAGPTDTQYF